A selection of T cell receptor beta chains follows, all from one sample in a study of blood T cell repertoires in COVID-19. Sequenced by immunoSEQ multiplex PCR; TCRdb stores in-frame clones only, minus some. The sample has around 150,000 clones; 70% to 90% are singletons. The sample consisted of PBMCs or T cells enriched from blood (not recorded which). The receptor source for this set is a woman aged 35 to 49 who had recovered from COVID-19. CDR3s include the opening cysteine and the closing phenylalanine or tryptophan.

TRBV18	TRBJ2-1	CASSPRSGRAGEQFF
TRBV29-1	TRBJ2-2	CSVFGLENTGELFF
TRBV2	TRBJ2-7	CASTWTVYEQYF
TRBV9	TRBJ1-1	CASSGTGENTEAFF
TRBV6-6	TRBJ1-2	CASSDREYGYTF
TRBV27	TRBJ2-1	CASSTADYNEQFF
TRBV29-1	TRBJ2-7	CSVKRGLSYEQYF
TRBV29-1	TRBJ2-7	CSVDSGTSGIYEQYF
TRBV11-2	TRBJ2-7	CASSLALPKEQYF
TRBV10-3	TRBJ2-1	CAISALFASGDFYNEQFF
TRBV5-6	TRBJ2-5	CASSLVGTIQETQYF
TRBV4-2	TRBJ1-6	CASSQDSFGEGSSSPLHF
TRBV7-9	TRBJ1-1	CASNNDTRLEAFF
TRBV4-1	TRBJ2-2	CASSLGQGAGELFF
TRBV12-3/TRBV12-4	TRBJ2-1	CASSSGTYNEQFF
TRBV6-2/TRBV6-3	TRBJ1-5	CASSLRTGGSPQHF
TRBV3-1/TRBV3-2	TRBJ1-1	CASSQTGVGTEAFF
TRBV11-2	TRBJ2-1	CASSLGVTGGKGQFF
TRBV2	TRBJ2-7	CASSYQQGFTYEQYF
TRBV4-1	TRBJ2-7	CASSQETPAYEQYF
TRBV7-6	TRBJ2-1	CASSLVSGGAYNEQFF
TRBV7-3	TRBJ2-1	CASSPVPRLAGGPYSYNEQFF
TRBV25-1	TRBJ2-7	CASSAPGLALYEQYF
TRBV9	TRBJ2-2	CASSRGTGNTGELFF
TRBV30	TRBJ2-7	CAWSGRRDAYEQYF
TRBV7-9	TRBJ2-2	CASSSEAGELFF
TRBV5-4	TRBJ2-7	CASSLDRGRYEQYF
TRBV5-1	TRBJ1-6	CASTGGVRNSPLHF
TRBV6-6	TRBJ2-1	CASKSNEQFF
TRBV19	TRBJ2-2	CASSIGSGGSYSGELFF
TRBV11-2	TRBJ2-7	CASSPGQGYEQYF
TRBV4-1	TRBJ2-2	CASRGQGYTGELFF
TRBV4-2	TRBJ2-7	CASSPEGDSSYEQYF
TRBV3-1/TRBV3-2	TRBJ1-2	CASSQYTASYGYTF
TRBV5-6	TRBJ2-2	CASSLLRGSGELFF
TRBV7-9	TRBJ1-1	CASSYGWSRGGPEAFF
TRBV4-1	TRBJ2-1	CASSYTSGPGDEQFF
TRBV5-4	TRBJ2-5	CASSLETSGIGTQYF
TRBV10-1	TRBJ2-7	CASRLNPGQVSPYEQYF
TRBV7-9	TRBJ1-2	CASSLDSTYGYTF
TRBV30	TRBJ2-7	CAWSSRAYEQYF
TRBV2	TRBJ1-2	CASSEKSRPEGYTF
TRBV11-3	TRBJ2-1	CASAATGVAYNEQFF
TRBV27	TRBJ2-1	CASSPGAGPWYEQFF
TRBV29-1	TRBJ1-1	CSVVWPASRGTEAFF
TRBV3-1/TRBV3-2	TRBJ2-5	CASSQRSGSTETQYF
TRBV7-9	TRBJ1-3	CASRRLEKSTIYF
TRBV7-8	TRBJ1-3	CASSFARVLSGNTIYF
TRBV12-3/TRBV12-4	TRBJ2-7	CVSSLQGAYEQYF
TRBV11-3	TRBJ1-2	CASRLIRDRGDYGYTF
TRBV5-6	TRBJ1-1	CASSFGTGRGDTEAFF
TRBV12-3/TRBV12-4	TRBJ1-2	CASSLRRPYGYTF
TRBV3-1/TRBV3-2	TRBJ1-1	CASSQGPSNTEAFF
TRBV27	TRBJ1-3	CASSYTGDSGNTIYF